This TCR beta chain was sequenced for a study of blood T cells in healthy people across ages. The wider study: Every two T cells gave about one barcoded beta molecule via template switching.

Then a second PCR, running roughly 7 to 11 cycles, was carried out with a sample-barcoded 5' primer and a J-beta primer mix. Each sample yielded at least 3 million CDR3-containing paired-end reads. TCRdb re-analysed the 5' RACE reads in MiXCR, keeping a single row per CDR3 protein. The sample shows 1.5 million to 2 million distinct CDR3 sequences, around 35% of them seen only once. As concerns this clonotype: Its antigen is as yet unknown.

Study-wide findings and caveats: In long-lived donors, naive CD4+ cell counts and diversity exceeded those of aged donors. Estimated diversity across one million T cells was deemed an underestimate.

Sequencing was performed on blood. The TCR originated in a woman aged 30 to 39 in good health.

The CDR3 DNA sequence: TGTGCCAGCAGTGAAGTTGGGCCCGTTAGCGACGAGCAGTACTTC. This translates into CASSEVGPVSDEQYF. The chain combines TRBV6-1 with TRBJ2-7; tentative D call: TRBD2 (5 bases). V was clipped by 1 base and J by 5 bases, with 15 bases between them. The CDR3 has 15 amino acids. The germline V gene encodes CDR1 MNHNS and CDR2 SASEGT.